This entry concerns a single TCR beta chain. What it recognizes is unknown. Assay used: immunoSEQ multiplex PCR; TCRdb lists only in-frame clones, some missing. The sample lists 20,000 or so clones, around three quarters occurring once. Graft tissue was processed to release intraepithelial and lamina propria lymphocytes. The CDR3 sequence is 15 residues long. Germline-derived CDR1 and CDR2 are MNHEY and SVGAGI. Trimming cost V 8 bases and J 2 bases, with 16 bases left between them. The sample comes from a study of graft-versus-host responses after intestinal transplantation. Study background: Uniformly, recipients were administered anti-thymocyte globulin induction with subsequent tacrolimus and steroids for two to three years.

The study's findings and limits: GvH clones occurred in recipient marrow; some first appeared in ileum or blood.

Specimen: ileum tissue, collected 12 days after intestinal transplant. This TCR derives from a human patient who received an intestinal transplant, so some T cells may come from the graft donor. This sequence joins TRBV6-5 and TRBJ2-1; no definite D call. In DNA, the CDR3 is TGTGCCAGCGGTCGCGGCGGCTTGACCTACAATGAGCAGTTCTTC. It codes for CASGRGGLTYNEQFF.